This T cell receptor beta chain was identified during a study of blood T cell repertoires in COVID-19. On the study more broadly: PBMCs, B-cell-depleted T cells, or T cells were the source of the cDNA or gDNA that made up the material.

CDR3 size: 13 residues. V shed 0 bases and J shed 4 bases, with 6 bases lying between them. How the authors handled the data: It was from reference gene primer amplification that nucleated cell counts were estimated. Sequenced by immunoSEQ multiplex PCR; TCRdb stores in-frame clones only, minus some. That table gives V, J and clone size, and the DNA gave D and trimming. The sample gives over 250,000 clones, about 85% of which show up once; roughly 14% is in the top ten. The sequence derives from a human donor in a cohort sampled during active COVID-19. The chain combines TRBV12-3 or TRBV12-4 with TRBJ2-5, with D maybe TRBD2 (6 bases). The sample taken for sequencing was peripheral blood. This chain's CDR3 is CASSLAEGETQYF. In nucleotides, the CDR3 is TGTGCCAGCAGTTTAGCGGAGGGAGAGACCCAGTACTTC.